The clone carrying this TCR beta chain was observed once. The protocol was immunoSEQ multiplex PCR, while the TCRdb copy is restricted to in-frame clones and leaves out a portion. The sample shows roughly 130,000 clones, approximately 94% of them seen only once. Germline V CDR1 and CDR2: MGHRA, YSYEKL. The ends lost 0 bases at V and 4 bases at J; junction bases unmatched: 6. The CDR3 is 17 residues long. These data come from a study of control samples from healthy donors and cancer patients. Sequenced: PBMCs. The TCR sequence derives from a man aged 50 to 60 with head and neck cancer. The chain combines TRBV4-1 with TRBJ1-2, with TRBD1 identical over 12 bases. In nucleotides, the CDR3 is TGCGCCAGCAGCCAAGATCAGGGACAGGGGGCGGTCTATGGCTACACCTTC. Translating gives CASSQDQGQGAVYGYTF.